This TCR beta chain was recovered during a study of blood T cells in healthy people across ages. This clonotype was picked up many times. The antigen remains unidentified. A J-beta primer mix and a sample-barcoded 5' primer were used in a second PCR of about 7 to 12 cycles. TCRdb used MiXCR to reprocess the 5' RACE reads, holding one entry per CDR3 protein. Altogether some 900,000 distinct CDR3 sequences are present, 29% being singletons, with the ten largest covering roughly 17%. Study-level findings and limits: Getting older went along with TCR beta diversity per million T cells dropping roughly linearly.

This CDR3 is 16 amino acids long. Germline loops: CDR1 SGHRS, CDR2 YFSETQ. V was clipped by 4 bases and J by 5 bases, with 20 bases between them. This sequence originates from a woman at least 80 years old in good health. The sample taken for sequencing was blood. This rearrangement joins TRBV5-1 to TRBJ2-3, with a weak D call TRBD2 (7 bases). This CDR3 reads CASSIPVGGAKDTQYF. The CDR3 nucleotides are TGCGCCAGCAGCATTCCGGTTGGGGGGGCGAAAGATACGCAGTATTTT.